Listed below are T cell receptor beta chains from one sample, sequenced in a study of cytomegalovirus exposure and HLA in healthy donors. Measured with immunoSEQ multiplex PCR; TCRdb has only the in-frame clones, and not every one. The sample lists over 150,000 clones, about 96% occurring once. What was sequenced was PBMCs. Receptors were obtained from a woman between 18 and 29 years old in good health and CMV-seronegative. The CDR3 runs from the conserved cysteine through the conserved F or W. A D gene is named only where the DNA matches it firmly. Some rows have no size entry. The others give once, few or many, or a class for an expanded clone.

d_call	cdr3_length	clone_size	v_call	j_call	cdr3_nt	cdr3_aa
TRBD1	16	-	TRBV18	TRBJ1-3	TGTGCCAGCTCACCCCCGGACAGGGGGCCTGGAAACACCATATATTTT	CASSPPDRGPGNTIYF
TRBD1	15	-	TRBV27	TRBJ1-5	TGTGCCAGCAGTTTATCCTTCAGGGGGGATCAGCCCCAGCATTTT	CASSLSFRGDQPQHF
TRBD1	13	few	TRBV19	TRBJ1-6	TGTGCCAGTAGTACACAGGGGAATTCACCCCTCCACTTT	CASSTQGNSPLHF
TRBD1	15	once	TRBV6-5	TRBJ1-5	TGTGCCAGCAAAGGGGACAGGGCGAACAATCAGCCCCAGCATTTT	CASKGDRANNQPQHF
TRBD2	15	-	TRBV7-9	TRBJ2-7	TGTGCCAGCAGCTTAAGCGGGGGAAGCTCCTACGAGCAGTACTTC	CASSLSGGSSYEQYF
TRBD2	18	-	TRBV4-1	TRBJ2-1	TGCGCCAGCAGCCAGCGTAGGACTAGCGGGGGGAGAGACAATGAGCAGTTCTTC	CASSQRRTSGGRDNEQFF
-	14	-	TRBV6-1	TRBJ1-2	TGTGCCAGCAGTGAAGCATCAGGGCCCTATGGCTACACCTTC	CASSEASGPYGYTF
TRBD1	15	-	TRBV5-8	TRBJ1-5	TGTGCCAGCAGCTTGCCGGGCCAGGGGGTCTATCCCCAGCATTTT	CASSLPGQGVYPQHF
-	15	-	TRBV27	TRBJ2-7	TGTGCCAGCAGTTTAACCACGTTACCGGTATACGAGCAGTACTTC	CASSLTTLPVYEQYF
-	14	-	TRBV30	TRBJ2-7	TGTGCCTGGACCGGCCCAGGGAAAACCTACGAGCAGTACTTC	CAWTGPGKTYEQYF
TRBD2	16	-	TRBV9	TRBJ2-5	TGTGCCAGCAGCGTAGGGGCTAGCGGGGGCCAAGAGACCCAGTACTTC	CASSVGASGGQETQYF
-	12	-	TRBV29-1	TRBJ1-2	TGCAGCGTTGAGCGCACAGGGAATGGCTACACCTTC	CSVERTGNGYTF